This T cell receptor beta chain was profiled in a study of blood T cells in healthy people across ages. General study findings and limits: Not knowing donor CMV status may have confounded expanded clonotype changes.

Germline-derived CDR1 and CDR2 are MNHNS and SASEGT. Unmatched junction bases numbered 1, after V lost 2 bases and J lost 2 bases. The CDR3 consists of 15 residues. Primed by a sample-barcoded 5' primer and a J-beta primer mix, a second PCR proceeded for 7 to 11 cycles. The authors tagged each cDNA molecule using a template-switch adaptor with 12 random nucleotides. Sequencing recovered at least 3 million CDR3-containing paired-end reads from each sample. TCRdb itself ran the 5' RACE reads through MiXCR, one entry per CDR3 protein. The sample contains under 1,000,000 distinct CDR3 sequences, around 50% of which appear only once. Isolation yielded PBMCs, at least 7 million per sample, in every case. Note on this clonotype: The antigen is undetermined.

The receptor's source is a man aged 80 or over in good health. Specimen: blood. The rearrangement joins TRBV6-1 to TRBJ2-5; 11 bases map to TRBD2. The DNA for the CDR3 is TGTGCCAGCAGTGAATGGACTAGCGGGCAAGAGACCCAGTACTTC. Translating gives CASSEWTSGQETQYF.